This T cell receptor beta chain was obtained from a study of blood T cell repertoires in COVID-19. Study background: The United States, Italy and Spain provided the acute and convalescent COVID-19 samples. The analysed material was cDNA or gDNA that came from T cells, B-cell-depleted T cells, or PBMCs.

Study processing details: Amplification of reference gene primers provided the estimated nucleated cell counts. Clones were sequenced by immunoSEQ multiplex PCR, and TCRdb holds only the in-frame ones, with some missing. That table supplies the V and J calls and clone size; D and trimming were determined from the DNA. The repertoire holds some 150,000 clones, more than 75% seen once, with under 9% in the top ten. CDR1 is SQVTM, CDR2 ANQGSEA, per germline. The CDR3 loop spans 13 amino acids. V shed 4 bases and J shed 8 bases, with 14 bases lying between them. The clonotype was recovered from a woman in her 50s with active or convalescent COVID-19. This chain connects TRBV29-1 to TRBJ1-4; D perhaps matches TRBD1 (6 bases). Sequenced sample: peripheral blood. The CDR3 nucleotides read TGCAGCGTTGGCGTCGGGGGGCCAGAAAAACTGTTTTTT. Translated: CSVGVGGPEKLFF. The full variable domain, rest sourced from reference TRBV29-1 and TRBJ1-4, is SAVISQKPSRDICQRGTSLTIQCQVDSQVTMMFWYRQQPGQSLTLIATANQGSEATYESGFVIDKFPISRPNLTFSTLTVSNMSPEDSSIYLCSVGVGGPEKLFFGSGTQLSVL.